One and the same sample provided the 32 T cell receptor beta chains below, sequenced in a study of shared clonotypes between healthy human individuals. Sequencing used immunoSEQ multiplex PCR; TCRdb keeps in-frame clones, though not all of them. The data hold approximately 2.5 million clones, with approximately 94% observed a single time. The sequenced sample was naive CD4+ T cells sorted from blood. The subset is: CD45RA+ positively selected. These receptors were taken from a man younger than 35 in good health.

V and J are TRBV4-1 and TRBJ2-3; 10 bases map to TRBD1. The J segment lost 2 bases and the V segment lost 1 base, leaving 3 bases of the junction unmatched. CDR1 MGHRA and CDR2 YSYEKL come from the germline V gene. The CDR3 consists of 16 residues. CDR3 sequence: CASSQGQGAYTDTQYF. CDR3 DNA: TGCGCCAGCAGCCAAGGACAGGGGGCCTACACAGATACGCAGTATTTT.

Turning to this clone: Other nucleotide sequences in the sample specify the same CDR3. The chain couples TRBV6-1 to TRBJ1-5; D is uncertain. The CDR3 has 12 amino acids. V was cut by 8 bases and J by 1 base, with 6 bases left in between. CDR1 and CDR2 (germline): MNHNS, SASEGT. The CDR3 region is CASGRSNQPQHF. CDR3 bases: TGTGCCAGCGGGAGGAGCAATCAGCCCCAGCATTTT.

V and J are TRBV11-2 and TRBJ1-2; no clear D gene. The CDR3 is 14 amino acids. V lost 5 bases and J lost 6, with 16 bases in between. Germline V lookup: CDR1 SGHAT, CDR2 FQNNGV. The CDR3 region is CASSPNPSLNGYTF. DNA for the CDR3: TGTGCCAGCAGCCCCAACCCCAGCCTGAATGGCTACACCTTC.

Details on this clone: Other DNA sequences of this sample code for an identical CDR3. The V and J genes are TRBV18 and TRBJ2-7; no definite D call. The CDR3 is 14 amino acids. With 0 bases removed from V and 6 bases from J, the gap between germline ends came to 12 bases. The germline gives CDR1 KGHSH, CDR2 LQKENI. This CDR3 reads CASSPPTGLSEQYF. The CDR3, as DNA: TGTGCCAGCTCACCACCGACCGGCCTCTCCGAGCAGTACTTC.

This rearrangement joins TRBV28 to TRBJ1-4, with a weak D call TRBD1 (6 bases). V lost 6 bases and J 6 bases, leaving 17 bases between the germline ends. CDR3 length: 15 residues. CDR1 is MDHEN, CDR2 SYDVKM, per germline. The CDR3 spells CASRRARGLYEKLFF. The CDR3 DNA sequence: TGTGCCAGCAGGAGAGCCAGGGGCCTTTATGAAAAACTGTTTTTT.

About this clone: At the DNA level, this CDR3 is encoded by other sequences in the same sample as well. This chain links TRBV18 with TRBJ1-1; D remains ambiguous. The CDR3 has 13 residues. The germline V and J ends were trimmed by 1 base and 1 base, with 4 bases remaining between them. Per the germline V gene, CDR1 is KGHSH and CDR2 is LQKENI. The CDR3 spells CASSPLTNTEAFF. CDR3 DNA: TGTGCCAGCTCACCACTCACGAACACTGAAGCTTTCTTT. Looking up the rest from reference TRBV18 and TRBJ1-1 gives the full variable domain: NAGVMQNPRHLVRRRGQEARLRCSPMKGHSHVYWYRQLPEEGLKFMVYLQKENIIDESGMPKERFSAEFPKEGPSILRIQQVVRGDSAAYFCASSPLTNTEAFFGQGTRLTVV.

The rearrangement uses TRBV5-5 and TRBJ1-3; maybe TRBD1 (5 bases). V was shortened by 0 bases and J by 0 bases, with 13 bases between the two germline ends. CDR3 length: 17 residues. The germline V gene has CDR1 SGHKS and CDR2 YYEKEE (reference sequence). The CDR3 protein is CASSLAMGLTSGNTIYF. In nucleotides, the CDR3 is TGTGCCAGCAGCTTGGCCATGGGGCTTACCTCTGGAAACACCATATATTTT. Combining the CDR3 with reference TRBV5-5 and TRBJ1-3 gives the whole variable domain DAGVTQSPTHLIKTRGQQVTLRCSPISGHKSVSWYQQVLGQGPQFIFQYYEKEERGRGNFPDRFSARQFPNYSSELNVNALLLGDSALYLCASSLAMGLTSGNTIYFGEGSWLTVV.

The chain employs TRBV7-2 and TRBJ2-4; D is perhaps TRBD2 (5 bases). CDR1 and CDR2 from the germline V gene are SGHTA and FQGNSA. This CDR3 has 16 residues. V lost 5 bases, J lost 0 bases, and 14 bases lay in between. Here the CDR3 DNA reads TGTGCCAGCAGCCTATCTAGCACGGTAGCCAAAAACATTCAGTACTTC. Residues: CASSLSSTVAKNIQYF.

The chain uses TRBV5-4 and TRBJ2-7; 9 nucleotides line up with TRBD1. The CDR3 spans 13 residues. The germline gives CDR1 SGHNT, CDR2 YYREEE (reference sequence). V lost 0 bases and J lost 10; bases outside the gene matches: 5. CDR3 amino acids: CASSLVPDRGQYF. As DNA, the CDR3 is TGTGCCAGCAGCTTGGTTCCGGACAGGGGCCAGTACTTC.

On this clone itself: The same CDR3 can be traced to other DNA sequences in this sample. The rearrangement links TRBV6-1 to TRBJ2-2; 8 bases agree with TRBD1. The CDR3 covers 14 residues. The V and J ends lost 4 bases and 5 bases, in that order; junction bases with no gene match: 3. CDR1 is MNHNS, CDR2 SASEGT, per germline. CDR3 amino acids: CASSGTGLTGELFF. The CDR3 nucleotides are TGTGCCAGCAGTGGGACAGGGCTGACCGGGGAGCTGTTTTTT.

The chain employs TRBV7-8 and TRBJ1-4; D might be TRBD1 (5 bases). The CDR3 loop spans 17 amino acids. Trimming removed 1 base from V and 8 bases from J, with 20 bases in between. CDR1 and CDR2 (germline): SGHVS, FQNEAQ. DNA for the CDR3: TGTGCCAGCAGCTTAGAGGGGTTAGCCCGAGGTCGCGAAAAACTGTTTTTT. This encodes CASSLEGLARGREKLFF.

On this clone itself: The same CDR3 is also encoded by other DNA sequences in this sample. The chain has TRBV2 and TRBJ2-2; 8 nucleotides match TRBD1. The CDR3 contains 15 residues. Looked up from germline, CDR1 is SNHLY and CDR2 is FYNNEI. Trimming cost V 4 bases and J 4 bases; bases outside gene matches: 5. CDR3 residues: CASSVQGAGTGELFF. The CDR3 region has the DNA TGTGCCAGCAGTGTTCAGGGGGCGGGCACCGGGGAGCTGTTTTTT.

CDR3 residues: CASSLGDRDAEKLFF. The DNA for the CDR3 is TGTGCCAGCAGCTTAGGGGACAGGGATGCTGAAAAACTGTTTTTT. The chain links TRBV7-9 to TRBJ1-4, with TRBD1 matching over 9 bases. This CDR3 has 15 residues. Germline CDR1 and CDR2: SEHNR and FQNEAQ (reference sequence). V dropped 1 base and J dropped 7; count of bases not matched to a gene: 4.

The chain uses TRBV27 and TRBJ2-1; D is ambiguous. This CDR3 contains 15 residues. V gave up 4 bases and J gave up 3 bases, with 13 bases separating them. Per germline, CDR1 MNHEY and CDR2 SMNVEV (reference sequence). The CDR3 region has the DNA TGTGCCAGCAGTTCCTCACCCCGAATCTACAATGAGCAGTTCTTC. The encoded protein is CASSSSPRIYNEQFF.

The V and J genes are TRBV30 and TRBJ1-1; D remains unclear. The V and J ends lost 6 bases and 3 bases respectively, with 17 bases between them. The CDR3 is 14 residues long. The germline gives CDR1 GTSNPN, CDR2 SVGIG (reference sequence). CDR3 protein: CACAVRVEYTEAFF. CDR3 DNA sequence: TGTGCCTGCGCTGTAAGGGTTGAATACACTGAAGCTTTCTTT.

V and J are TRBV18 and TRBJ1-1; 10 bases line up with TRBD1. The CDR3 is 15 residues long. V dropped 2 bases and J dropped 7; count of bases not matched to a gene: 7. Germline V lookup: CDR1 KGHSH, CDR2 LQKENI. The CDR3 reads CASSPETGGSNEAFF. The DNA of the CDR3 is TGTGCCAGCTCACCAGAGACAGGGGGCTCTAATGAAGCTTTCTTT.

This clone came up once. The rearrangement joins TRBV7-3 to TRBJ2-1; D might be TRBD1 (6 bases). Germline V lookup: CDR1 SGHTA, CDR2 FQGTGA. The CDR3 has 16 amino acids. Trimming took off 2 bases at V and 0 bases at J, with 11 bases between the two ends. The CDR3 DNA is TGTGCCAGCAGCTTATCCGCAGGGGTCTCCTACAATGAGCAGTTCTTC. Its protein product is CASSLSAGVSYNEQFF.

The chain employs TRBV5-6 and TRBJ2-2; 7 nucleotides align to TRBD2. Looked up from germline, CDR1 is SGHDT and CDR2 is YYEEEE. V lost 0 bases to trimming and J lost 8 bases; unmatched junction nucleotides: 4. This CDR3 is 14 amino acids long. CDR3 protein: CASSLASGGGELFF. The CDR3 DNA reads as TGTGCCAGCAGCTTGGCTAGCGGCGGAGGGGAGCTGTTTTTT. The complete variable domain, with remaining parts taken from reference TRBV5-6 and TRBJ2-2, reads DAGVTQSPTHLIKTRGQQVTLRCSPKSGHDTVSWYQQALGQGPQFIFQYYEEEERQRGNFPDRFSGHQFPNYSSELNVNALLLGDSALYLCASSLASGGGELFFGEGSRLTVL.

The chain uses TRBV4-3 and TRBJ1-2; no clear D gene. Trimming removed 7 bases from V and 2 bases from J, with 14 bases in between. Germline V CDR1 and CDR2: LGHNA, YSLEER. The CDR3 contains 14 residues. The CDR3, as DNA: TGCGCCAGCACCCCCGGGGTGGTGAACTATGGCTACACCTTC. The encoded protein is CASTPGVVNYGYTF.

This chain links TRBV7-9 with TRBJ2-3; possible D gene TRBD1, 5 bases. The germline CDR1 and CDR2 sequences are SEHNR and FQNEAQ (reference sequence). The CDR3 consists of 15 residues. Trimming stripped 5 bases from V and 1 base from J, with 13 bases between. The CDR3 sequence is CASSRQPIRTDTQYF. The CDR3, as DNA: TGTGCCAGCAGCCGACAGCCTATCCGCACAGATACGCAGTATTTT. Full variable domain (remainder filled in from reference TRBV7-9 and TRBJ2-3): DTGVSQNPRHKITKRGQNVTFRCDPISEHNRLYWYRQTLGQGPEFLTYFQNEAQLEKSRLLSDRFSAERPKGSFSTLEIQRTEQGDSAMYLCASSRQPIRTDTQYFGPGTRLTVL.

V gene TRBV9 combines with J gene TRBJ2-7; D is perhaps TRBD2 (6 bases). The CDR3 runs to 13 residues. The V gene lost 6 bases and the J gene lost 6 bases, with 16 bases spanning the gap. Looked up from germline, CDR1 is SGDLS and CDR2 is YYNGEE. DNA for the CDR3: TGTGCCAGCAACCCGTCTAGCGAGACCGAGCAGTACTTC. Encoded protein: CASNPSSETEQYF. Together with reference TRBV9 and TRBJ2-7, the CDR3 gives the full variable domain: DSGVTQTPKHLITATGQRVTLRCSPRSGDLSVYWYQQSLDQGLQFLIQYYNGEERAKGNILERFSAQQFPDLHSELNLSSLELGDSALYFCASNPSSETEQYFGPGTRLTVT.

The J gene is TRBJ1-1, the V gene TRBV7-8; 7 bases are shared with TRBD1. With 5 bases clipped from V and 1 base from J, the junction kept 4 bases outside the gene matches. The germline V gene has CDR1 SGHVS and CDR2 FQNEAQ. The CDR3 is 14 residues long. This CDR3 reads CASSQRDRNTEAFF. In DNA, the CDR3 is TGTGCCAGCAGCCAAAGGGACAGGAACACTGAAGCTTTCTTT.

This sequence joins TRBV6-6 and TRBJ2-7; 11 bases match TRBD2. Germline V gene data show CDR1 as MNHNY and CDR2 as SVGAGI (reference sequence). Trimming removed 5 bases from V and 3 bases from J; junction bases left unmatched: 6. There are 15 residues in the CDR3. The CDR3 DNA reads TGTGCCAGCAGTCGGGGACTAGCGGATAACTACGAGCAGTACTTC. Translation gives CASSRGLADNYEQYF.

The chain carries TRBV7-8 and TRBJ2-1; 7 nucleotides match TRBD1. V lost 3 bases and J lost 0; bases outside the gene matches: 2. This CDR3 comprises 15 residues. Germline V gives CDR1 SGHVS, CDR2 FQNEAQ. CDR3 DNA sequence: TGTGCCAGCAGCTTGACAGGGACCTCCTACAATGAGCAGTTCTTC. Its translation: CASSLTGTSYNEQFF.

This chain joins TRBV19 and TRBJ1-4, with D perhaps TRBD1 (5 bases). The V and J ends lost 8 bases and 8 bases respectively, with 18 bases between them. CDR3 length equals 14 residues. Germline-derived CDR1 and CDR2 are LNHDA and SQIVND (reference sequence). CDR3 protein: CASGGRDAREKLFF. The DNA of the CDR3 is TGTGCCAGTGGAGGCCGGGACGCTAGGGAAAAACTGTTTTTT.

The chain joins TRBV4-1 to TRBJ2-4; 15 nucleotides match TRBD2. CDR1 and CDR2 (germline): MGHRA, YSYEKL. The V gene end was trimmed by 4 bases and the J gene end by 1 base; junction bases not matched to a gene: 5. The CDR3 spans 18 residues. Written as DNA, the CDR3 is TGCGCCAGCAGCCCAGGACTAGCGGGGGGGATGGCCAAAAACATTCAGTACTTC. This gives the protein CASSPGLAGGMAKNIQYF.

The chain employs TRBV14 and TRBJ1-2, with D hard to call. V was trimmed by 4 bases and J by 6 bases, leaving 21 bases between them. CDR1 SGHDN and CDR2 FVKESK come from the germline V gene. CDR3 length: 16 residues. CDR3 bases: TGTGCCAGCAGCCCCCCTGGTTCTGGAGCTATCCATGGCTACACCTTC. It translates to CASSPPGSGAIHGYTF.

This clone was counted a single time. The V call is TRBV6-4, the J call TRBJ2-2, with no clear D. CDR1 and CDR2 from the germline V gene are MRHNA and SNTAGT. The CDR3 consists of 15 residues. V was clipped by 7 bases and J by 3 bases, with 15 bases between them. CDR3 in DNA: TGTGCCAGCATATGGACGTTCAAGCACACCGGGGAGCTGTTTTTT. As protein: CASIWTFKHTGELFF.

CDR3 coding DNA: TGTGCCAGCTCACCTGCGGACTCTGAAGCTTTCTTT. Protein: CASSPADSEAFF. The V call is TRBV18, the J call TRBJ1-1; the D is unclear. V lost 3 bases and J 6 bases, leaving 8 bases between the germline ends. CDR3 length: 12 residues. Germline V gives CDR1 KGHSH, CDR2 LQKENI.

This chain's CDR3 is CASSAPGQGTGELFF. The CDR3, as DNA: TGTGCCAGCAGTGCTCCGGGACAGGGTACCGGGGAGCTGTTTTTT. The chain uses TRBV28 and TRBJ2-2, with TRBD1 matching 9 bases. The CDR3 consists of 15 residues. The germline V gene encodes CDR1 MDHEN and CDR2 SYDVKM. The V segment lost 5 bases and the J segment 5 bases; nucleotides outside the gene matches: 6.

The rearrangement joins TRBV18 to TRBJ1-5, with D perhaps matching TRBD1 (5 bases). V was pared by 0 bases and J by 6 bases, with 15 bases between. The CDR3 length is 16 residues. Germline V lookup: CDR1 KGHSH, CDR2 LQKENI. The CDR3 region is CASSPPGQGETQPQHF. In nucleotides, the CDR3 is TGTGCCAGCTCACCACCGGGCCAGGGAGAGACTCAGCCCCAGCATTTT.

This clone was observed a single time. V is TRBV19 and J is TRBJ1-6, with TRBD1 matching 8 bases. The V gene's germline CDR1 is LNHDA and CDR2 SQIVND (reference sequence). The CDR3 contains 13 residues. The J segment lost 10 bases and the V segment lost 9 bases, leaving 8 bases of the junction unmatched. The CDR3, as DNA: TGTGCCAGCAAGGGACAGGCTAGCTCACCCCTCCACTTT. Its protein is CASKGQASSPLHF.